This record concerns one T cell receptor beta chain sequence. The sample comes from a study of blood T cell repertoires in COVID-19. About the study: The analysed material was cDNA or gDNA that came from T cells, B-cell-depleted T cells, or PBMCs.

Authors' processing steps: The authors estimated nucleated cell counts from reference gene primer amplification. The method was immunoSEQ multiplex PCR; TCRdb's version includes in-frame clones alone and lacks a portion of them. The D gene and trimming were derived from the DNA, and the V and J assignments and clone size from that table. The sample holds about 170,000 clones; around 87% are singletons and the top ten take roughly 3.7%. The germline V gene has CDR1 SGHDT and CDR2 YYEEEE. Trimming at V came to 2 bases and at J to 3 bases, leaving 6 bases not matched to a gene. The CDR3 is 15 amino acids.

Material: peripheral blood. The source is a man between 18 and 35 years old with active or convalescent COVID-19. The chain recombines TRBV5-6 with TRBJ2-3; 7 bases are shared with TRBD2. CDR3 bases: TGTGCCAGCAGCTTCGGAAGGACTAGAACAGATACGCAGTATTTT. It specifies CASSFGRTRTDTQYF.